This T cell receptor (beta chain) is drawn from a study of T cells expressing NK-cell markers. Study as a whole: It was sorted CD3+CD56+NKG2C+, CD3+CD56+NKG2C- and CD3+CD56-NKG2C+ T cells that supplied the TCR beta repertoires. Serological testing identified most of the eight sequenced donors as HCMV-seropositive and one as seronegative.

Study findings and constraints: It remained uncertain whether the expanded NKG2C+ T cell clones were specific for HCMV antigens.

The CDR3 is 15 amino acids. Notes on this clonotype: No antigen is known for it.

Production of TCR beta cDNA relied on 5'RACE template switching with UMIs. TCRdb reprocessed the 5' RACE reads, keeping one entry per CDR3 protein, no DNA. The table gives 400,000 to 500,000 distinct CDR3 sequences; the top ten clones make up 7.3% of it. The TCR sequence derives from a woman aged 18-70 years in good health. This rearrangement joins TRBV12-3 or TRBV12-4 to TRBJ2-7; TCRdb returns TRBD1, unconfirmable since there is no DNA. The sequenced material came from blood T cells: a sorted CD56 or NKG2C T cell subset, CD4+ or CD8+ T cells, or bulk PBMC T cells (not recorded which). CDR3 residues: CASSHRDGGTYEQYF.